The clone carrying this T cell receptor beta chain appeared many times. The data are from a study of T cells in Graves' hyperthyroidism and ophthalmopathy. V shed 1 base and J 4 bases; nucleotides not matched to a gene: 3. Germline values: CDR1 SEHNR, CDR2 FQNEAQ (reference sequence). The CDR3 sequence is 14 residues long. TCR beta CDR3 sequences were amplified from RNA transcripts. First-round RT-PCR of the TCR CDR3 relied on the HTBI primer set. TCRdb redid the calling of the multiplex PCR reads with MiXCR, one entry per CDR3 protein. The sample includes 40,000 to 60,000 distinct CDR3 sequences, roughly 50% of them seen just once.

This clonotype was obtained from a woman in her forties or fifties with Graves' ophthalmopathy. The chain carries TRBV7-9 and TRBJ2-7, with TRBD1 matching 8 bases. Material for sequencing was blood. The CDR3 DNA follows: TGTGCCAGCAGCTTAGGGACAGGGCTTTACGAGCAGTACTTC. Translation: CASSLGTGLYEQYF.